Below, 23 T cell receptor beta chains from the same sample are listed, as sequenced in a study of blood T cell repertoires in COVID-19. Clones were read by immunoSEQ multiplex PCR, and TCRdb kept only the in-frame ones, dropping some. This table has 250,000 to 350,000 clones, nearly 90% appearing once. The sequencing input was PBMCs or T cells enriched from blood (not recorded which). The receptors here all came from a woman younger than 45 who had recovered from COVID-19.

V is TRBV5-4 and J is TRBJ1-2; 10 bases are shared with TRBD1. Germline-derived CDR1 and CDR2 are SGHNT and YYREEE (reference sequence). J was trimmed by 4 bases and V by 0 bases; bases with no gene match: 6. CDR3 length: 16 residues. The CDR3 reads CASSLGGQGLPYGYTF. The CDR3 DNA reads TGTGCCAGCAGCTTGGGGGGACAGGGGCTACCCTATGGCTACACCTTC.

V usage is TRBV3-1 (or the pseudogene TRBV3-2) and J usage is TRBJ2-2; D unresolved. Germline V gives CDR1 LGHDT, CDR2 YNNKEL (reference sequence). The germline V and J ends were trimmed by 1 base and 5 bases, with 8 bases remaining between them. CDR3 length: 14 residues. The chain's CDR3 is CASSQVSVTGELFF. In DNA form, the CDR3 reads TGTGCCAGCAGCCAAGTGAGTGTTACCGGGGAGCTGTTTTTT.

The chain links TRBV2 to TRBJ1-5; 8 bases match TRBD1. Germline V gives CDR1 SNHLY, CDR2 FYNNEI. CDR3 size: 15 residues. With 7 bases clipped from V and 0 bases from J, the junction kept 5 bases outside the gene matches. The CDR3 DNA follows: TGTGCCAGCAAAGGACAGGGCCTTAGCAATCAGCCCCAGCATTTT. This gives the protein CASKGQGLSNQPQHF.

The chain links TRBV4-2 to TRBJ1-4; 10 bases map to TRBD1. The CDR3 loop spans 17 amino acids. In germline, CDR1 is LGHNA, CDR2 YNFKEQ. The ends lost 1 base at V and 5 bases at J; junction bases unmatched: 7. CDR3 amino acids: CASSQGADRGRNEKLFF. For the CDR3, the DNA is TGTGCCAGCAGCCAAGGAGCCGACAGGGGGCGAAATGAAAAACTGTTTTTT.

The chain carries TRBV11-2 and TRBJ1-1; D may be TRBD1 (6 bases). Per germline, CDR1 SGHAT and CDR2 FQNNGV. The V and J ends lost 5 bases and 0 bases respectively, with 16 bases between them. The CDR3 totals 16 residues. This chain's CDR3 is CASSPIQWGLNTEAFF. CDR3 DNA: TGTGCCAGCAGCCCAATTCAGTGGGGGCTGAACACTGAAGCTTTCTTT.

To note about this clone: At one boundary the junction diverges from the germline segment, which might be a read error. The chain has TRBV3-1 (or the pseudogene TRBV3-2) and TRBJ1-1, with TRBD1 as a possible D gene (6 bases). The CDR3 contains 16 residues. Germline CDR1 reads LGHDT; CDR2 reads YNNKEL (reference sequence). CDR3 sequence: CASTQGGGKVVTEAFF. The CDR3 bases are TGTGCCAGCACCCAAGGGGGAGGCAAGGTAGTCACTGAAGCTTTCTTT.

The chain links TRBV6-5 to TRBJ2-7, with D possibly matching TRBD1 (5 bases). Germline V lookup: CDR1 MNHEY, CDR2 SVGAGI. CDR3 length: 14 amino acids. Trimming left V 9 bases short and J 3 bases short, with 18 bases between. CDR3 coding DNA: TGTGCCAGTACGACTGGGGCCTTGGACTACGAGCAGTACTTC. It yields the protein CASTTGALDYEQYF.

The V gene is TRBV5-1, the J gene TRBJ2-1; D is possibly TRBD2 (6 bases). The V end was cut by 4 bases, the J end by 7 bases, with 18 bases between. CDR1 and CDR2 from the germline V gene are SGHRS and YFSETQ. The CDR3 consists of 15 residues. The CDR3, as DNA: TGCGCCAGCAGCCCCCTAGGAGGGCCAGGGAATGAGCAGTTCTTC. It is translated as CASSPLGGPGNEQFF.

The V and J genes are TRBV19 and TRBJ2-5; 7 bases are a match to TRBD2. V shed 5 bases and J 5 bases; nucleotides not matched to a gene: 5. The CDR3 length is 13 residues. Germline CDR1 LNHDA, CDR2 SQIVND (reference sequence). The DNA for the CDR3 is TGTGCCAGTAGTTGGTTGGGAGGGGAGACCCAGTACTTC. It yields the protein CASSWLGGETQYF.

In DNA, the CDR3 is TGTGCCAGCACCCGGGGAGCGGGGGGTACCGGGGAGCTGTTTTTT. Translated: CASTRGAGGTGELFF. V gene TRBV3-1 (or the pseudogene TRBV3-2) combines with J gene TRBJ2-2; 9 bases are a match to TRBD2. CDR1 and CDR2 (germline): LGHDT, YNNKEL (reference sequence). This CDR3 contains 15 residues. Trimming at V came to 7 bases and at J to 5 bases, leaving 8 bases not matched to a gene.

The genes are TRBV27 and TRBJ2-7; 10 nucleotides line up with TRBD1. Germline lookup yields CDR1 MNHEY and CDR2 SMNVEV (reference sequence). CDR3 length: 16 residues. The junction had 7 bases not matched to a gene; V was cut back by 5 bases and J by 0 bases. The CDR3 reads CASSIPRTGGSYEQYF. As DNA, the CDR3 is TGTGCCAGCAGTATCCCAAGGACAGGGGGCTCCTACGAGCAGTACTTC.

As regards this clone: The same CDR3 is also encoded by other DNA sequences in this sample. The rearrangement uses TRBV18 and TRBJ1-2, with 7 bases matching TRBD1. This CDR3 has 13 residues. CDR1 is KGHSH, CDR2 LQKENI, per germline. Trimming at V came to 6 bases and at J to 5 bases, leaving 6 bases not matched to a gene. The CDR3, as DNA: TGTGCCAGCTCGCCCGGGACAGATTATGGCTACACCTTC. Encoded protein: CASSPGTDYGYTF.

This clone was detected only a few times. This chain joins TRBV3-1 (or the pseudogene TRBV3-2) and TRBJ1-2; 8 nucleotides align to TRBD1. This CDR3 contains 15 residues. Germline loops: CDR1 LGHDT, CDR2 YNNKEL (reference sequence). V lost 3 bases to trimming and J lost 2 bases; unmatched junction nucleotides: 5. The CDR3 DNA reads TGTGCCAGCAGCCACACAGGGGGGGGGAACTATGGCTACACCTTC. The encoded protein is CASSHTGGGNYGYTF.

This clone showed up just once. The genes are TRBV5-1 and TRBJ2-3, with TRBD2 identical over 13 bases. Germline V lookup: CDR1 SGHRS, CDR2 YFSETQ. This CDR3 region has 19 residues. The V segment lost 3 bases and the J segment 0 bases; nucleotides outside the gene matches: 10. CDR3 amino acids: CASSSQTSGGTTSTDTQYF. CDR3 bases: TGCGCCAGCAGCTCCCAGACTAGCGGGGGGACTACTAGCACAGATACGCAGTATTTT.

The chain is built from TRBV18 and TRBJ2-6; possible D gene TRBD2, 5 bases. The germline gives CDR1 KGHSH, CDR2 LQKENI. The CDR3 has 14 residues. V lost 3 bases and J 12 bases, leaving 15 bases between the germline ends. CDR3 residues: CASSPEGWAGVLTF. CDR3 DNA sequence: TGTGCCAGCTCACCTGAGGGTTGGGCGGGCGTCCTGACTTTC. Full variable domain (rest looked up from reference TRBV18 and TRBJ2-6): NAGVMQNPRHLVRRRGQEARLRCSPMKGHSHVYWYRQLPEEGLKFMVYLQKENIIDESGMPKERFSAEFPKEGPSILRIQQVVRGDSAAYFCASSPEGWAGVLTFGAGSRLTVL.

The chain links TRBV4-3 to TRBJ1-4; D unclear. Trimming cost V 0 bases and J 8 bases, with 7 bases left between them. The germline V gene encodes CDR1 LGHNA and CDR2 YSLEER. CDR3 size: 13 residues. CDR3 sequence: CASSQDKEEKLFF. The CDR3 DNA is TGCGCCAGCAGCCAAGATAAGGAGGAAAAACTGTTTTTT.

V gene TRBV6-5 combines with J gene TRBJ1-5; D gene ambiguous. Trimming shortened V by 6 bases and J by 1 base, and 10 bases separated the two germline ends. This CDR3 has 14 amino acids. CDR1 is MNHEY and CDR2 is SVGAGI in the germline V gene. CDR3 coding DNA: TGTGCCAGCAGCCCCGGACTGAGCAATCAGCCCCAGCATTTT. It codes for CASSPGLSNQPQHF.

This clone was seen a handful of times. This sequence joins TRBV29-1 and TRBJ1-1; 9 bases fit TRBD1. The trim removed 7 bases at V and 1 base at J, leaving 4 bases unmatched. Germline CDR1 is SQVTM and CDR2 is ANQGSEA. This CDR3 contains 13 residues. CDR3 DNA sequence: TGCAGCGGTGGGGACAGGGCGAACACTGAAGCTTTCTTT. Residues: CSGGDRANTEAFF.

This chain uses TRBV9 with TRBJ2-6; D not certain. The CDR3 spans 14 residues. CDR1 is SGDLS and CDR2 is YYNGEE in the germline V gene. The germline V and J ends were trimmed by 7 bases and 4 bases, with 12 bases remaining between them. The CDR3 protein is CASQVAPGANVLTF. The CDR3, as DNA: TGTGCCAGCCAGGTGGCCCCAGGGGCCAACGTCCTGACTTTC.

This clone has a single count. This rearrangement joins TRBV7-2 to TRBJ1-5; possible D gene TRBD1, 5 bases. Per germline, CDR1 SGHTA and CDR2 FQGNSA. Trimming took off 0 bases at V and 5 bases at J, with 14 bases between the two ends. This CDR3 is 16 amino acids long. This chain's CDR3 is CASSLAGGVPHQPQHF. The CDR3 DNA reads TGTGCCAGCAGCTTAGCTGGGGGGGTGCCCCATCAGCCCCAGCATTTT.

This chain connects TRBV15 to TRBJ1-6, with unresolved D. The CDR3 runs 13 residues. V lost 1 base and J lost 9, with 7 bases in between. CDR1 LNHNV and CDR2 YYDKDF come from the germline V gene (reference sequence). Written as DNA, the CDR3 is TGTGCCACCAGCAGAGTCTCAGGTTCACCCCTCCACTTT. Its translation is CATSRVSGSPLHF.

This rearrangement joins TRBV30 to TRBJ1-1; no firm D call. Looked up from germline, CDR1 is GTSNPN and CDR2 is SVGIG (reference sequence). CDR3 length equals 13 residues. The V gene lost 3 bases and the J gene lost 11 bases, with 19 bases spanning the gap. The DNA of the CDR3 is TGTGCCTGGAGGGTCGCTTACTTCGGAGGGGCTTTCTTT. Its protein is CAWRVAYFGGAFF.

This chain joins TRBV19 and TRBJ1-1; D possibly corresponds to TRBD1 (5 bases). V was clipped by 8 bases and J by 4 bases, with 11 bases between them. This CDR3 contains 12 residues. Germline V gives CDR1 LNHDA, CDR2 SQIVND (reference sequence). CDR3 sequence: CASWGGGTEAFF. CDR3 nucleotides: TGTGCCAGTTGGGGGGGTGGCACTGAAGCTTTCTTT.